These 19 T cell receptor beta chains were all obtained from the same sample, sequenced in a study of regulatory T cells in long-lasting Graves disease. Relying on iRepertoire HTBI primers and Arm-PCR of CDR3 regions, the team built TCR beta libraries. Each CDR3 protein gets one entry after TCRdb re-called the multiplex PCR reads with MiXCR. The data hold some 350,000 distinct CDR3 sequences, with 15% to 20% observed a single time. As to time point: newly diagnosed GD, antithyroid drugs for less than 3 months. PBMC RNA was the source of the TCR library. The data also belong to a second study, concerning T cells in Graves' hyperthyroidism and ophthalmopathy.

Here the sequenced sample was peripheral blood mononuclear cells (PBMCs), taken at new diagnosis, from a patient treated with antithyroid drugs. The receptors shown here come from a woman in her late teens or twenties with Graves disease.

This clonotype has at least ten counts. The V call is TRBV7-3, the J call TRBJ2-1; 8 bases map to TRBD2. The CDR3 loop spans 17 amino acids. The germline gives CDR1 SGHTA, CDR2 FQGTGA. V trimming: 4 bases; J trimming: 7 bases; junction bases outside the gene matches: 15. The CDR3 region is CASSSDLTAGARNEQFF. For the CDR3, the DNA is TGTGCCAGCAGCTCGGACTTGACAGCGGGGGCTAGAAATGAGCAGTTCTTC.

This clonotype was picked up a small number of times. The V call is TRBV20-1, the J call TRBJ2-3; 12 nucleotides match TRBD2. J was trimmed by 6 bases and V by 2 bases; bases with no gene match: 12. There are 17 residues in the CDR3. Germline CDR1 reads DFQATT; CDR2 reads SNEGSKA (reference sequence). CDR3 DNA sequence: TGCAGTGCTAGAATACGACTAGCGGGAGTGTCCCTCGATACGCAGTATTTT. Protein: CSARIRLAGVSLDTQYF.

This clonotype occurred many times. This chain links TRBV28 with TRBJ2-1, with D perhaps TRBD2 (6 bases). Germline V CDR1 and CDR2: MDHEN, SYDVKM. Trimming shortened V by 3 bases and J by 5 bases, and 20 bases separated the two germline ends. CDR3 length equals 17 residues. The CDR3 region is CASSFETRDSSNNEQFF. The CDR3 region has the DNA TGTGCCAGCAGTTTCGAGACCCGGGACTCCTCGAACAATGAGCAGTTCTTC.

V and J are TRBV5-1 and TRBJ2-1; TRBD2 aligns across 11 bases. The J call is doubtful: the DNA matches TRBJ2-5 better. CDR1 is SGHRS, CDR2 YFSETQ, per germline. The CDR3 sequence is 15 residues long. This chain's CDR3 is CASSLVASGGETQYF. CDR3 sequence (DNA): TGCGCCAGCAGCTTGGTGGCTAGCGGGGGGGAGACCCAGTACTTC.

This clonotype came up many times. The chain carries TRBV12-3 or TRBV12-4 and TRBJ2-3; D ambiguous. The CDR3 contains 15 residues. V lost 7 bases and J lost 1, with 15 bases in between. CDR3 region: CASTPRRVGTDTQYF. CDR3 nucleotide sequence: TGTGCCAGCACCCCCCGCCGAGTAGGCACAGATACGCAGTATTTT.

This clonotype was detected many times. V usage is TRBV2 and J usage is TRBJ2-7; TRBD1 matches at 7 bases. The CDR3 sequence is 12 residues long. CDR1 SNHLY and CDR2 FYNNEI come from the germline V gene. V was pared by 6 bases and J by 4 bases, with 3 bases of the junction left unmatched. The CDR3 DNA sequence: TGTGCCAGCAGACAGGGGTTGTACGAGCAGTACTTC. Encoded protein: CASRQGLYEQYF.

This clonotype came up a few times. This chain connects TRBV5-1 to TRBJ2-7, with 9 nucleotides matching TRBD1. Unmatched junction bases numbered 10, after V lost 3 bases and J lost 3 bases. Germline assignment: CDR1 SGHRS and CDR2 YFSETQ. The length of the CDR3 is 16 residues. The CDR3 nucleotides are TGCGCCAGCAGCTCTCGGACAGGGGCCGCCGTCTACGAGCAGTACTTC. Translated: CASSSRTGAAVYEQYF. Complete variable domain (other parts from reference TRBV5-1 and TRBJ2-7): KAGVTQTPRYLIKTRGQQVTLSCSPISGHRSVSWYQQTPGQGLQFLFEYFSETQRNKGNFPGRFSGRQFSNSRSEMNVSTLELGDSALYLCASSSRTGAAVYEQYFGPGTRLTVT.

This clonotype has a count of ten or more. This chain connects TRBV29-1 to TRBJ2-5; possibly TRBD1 or TRBD2 for D (5 bases each). Per germline, CDR1 SQVTM and CDR2 ANQGSEA. The germline V and J ends were trimmed by 0 bases and 4 bases, with 12 bases remaining between them. The CDR3 is 14 amino acids. CDR3 nucleotide sequence: TGCAGCGTTGAAGATGGCCAGGGACGAGAGACCCAGTACTTC. Protein product: CSVEDGQGRETQYF.

The sample holds many counts of this clonotype. The chain employs TRBV18 and TRBJ1-1, with 10 bases that match TRBD1. From germline, CDR1 is KGHSH and CDR2 LQKENI. V shed 5 bases, J shed 3 bases, and the junction held 3 bases outside the gene matches. The CDR3 sequence is 14 residues long. The CDR3 region is CASSAGQGYTEAFF. CDR3 DNA sequence: TGTGCCAGCTCAGCGGGACAGGGGTACACTGAAGCTTTCTTT. Filled out from reference TRBV18 and TRBJ1-1, the complete variable domain reads NAGVMQNPRHLVRRRGQEARLRCSPMKGHSHVYWYRQLPEEGLKFMVYLQKENIIDESGMPKERFSAEFPKEGPSILRIQQVVRGDSAAYFCASSAGQGYTEAFFGQGTRLTVV.

This clonotype was counted only a few times. This chain joins TRBV20-1 and TRBJ2-1, with 7 bases matching TRBD2. The V gene end was trimmed by 6 bases and the J gene end by 1 base; junction bases not matched to a gene: 12. This CDR3 spans 16 amino acids. Germline V gene sequence: CDR1 DFQATT, CDR2 SNEGSKA (reference sequence). Here the CDR3 reads CSAATNLADSYNEQFF. In DNA, the CDR3 is TGCAGTGCCGCCACTAATCTAGCGGATTCCTACAATGAGCAGTTCTTC.

This chain connects TRBV4-1 to TRBJ1-1; D is unresolved. CDR1 is MGHRA, CDR2 YSYEKL, per germline. Trimming cost V 1 base and J 4 bases, with 16 bases left between them. The CDR3 is 16 amino acids. The CDR3 nucleotides are TGCGCCAGCAGCCAAGGGGTGGGGAGGGCGGGCACTGAAGCTTTCTTT. Translated: CASSQGVGRAGTEAFF.

As concerns this clonotype: Germline and junction disagree at one end, which may indicate a read error. This chain links TRBV12-3 or TRBV12-4 with TRBJ1-1; D is unresolved. There are 9 residues in the CDR3. Here the CDR3 reads CLLGTEAFF. The CDR3 coding sequence is TGCCTTCTGGGCACTGAAGCTTTCTTT.

This clonotype was found a few times. This chain links TRBV14 with TRBJ2-1; 8 bases map to TRBD1. The CDR3 is 15 residues long. Germline trimming cut 8 bases from V and 0 bases from J; bases unmatched to any gene: 6. Germline assignment: CDR1 SGHDN and CDR2 FVKESK. This CDR3 reads CASGYGQGSYNEQFF. The CDR3 DNA follows: TGTGCCAGCGGCTACGGACAGGGCTCCTACAATGAGCAGTTCTTC.

This rearrangement joins TRBV3-1 to TRBJ2-2; D gene uncertain. The CDR3 contains 19 residues. V was shortened by 5 bases and J by 3 bases, with 25 bases between the two germline ends. Per germline, CDR1 LGHDT and CDR2 YNNKEL (reference sequence). The CDR3 is CASSATLPLGILDTGELFF. The CDR3 coding sequence is TGTGCCAGCAGCGCTACCCTCCCCCTAGGAATCTTGGACACCGGGGAGCTGTTTTTT.

The chain joins TRBV19 to TRBJ2-6; 9 bases align to TRBD1. The CDR3 is 18 amino acids. Per germline, CDR1 LNHDA and CDR2 SQIVND (reference sequence). With V trimmed by 6 bases and J by 0 bases, 9 bases remained unmatched. CDR3 DNA sequence: TGTGCCAGTAGACGCAGGACAGGGGCCGTCTCTGGGGCCAACGTCCTGACTTTC. Encoded protein: CASRRRTGAVSGANVLTF.

The rearrangement links TRBV2 to TRBJ2-5; 9 bases are shared with TRBD1. Germline V lookup: CDR1 SNHLY, CDR2 FYNNEI. V lost 6 bases, J lost 7 bases, and 3 bases stayed unmatched. This CDR3 region has 12 residues. CDR3 in amino acids: CASRRQGGTQYF. CDR3 nucleotides: TGTGCCAGCAGGAGACAGGGGGGGACCCAGTACTTC. The whole variable domain, remainder taken from reference TRBV2 and TRBJ2-5, is EPEVTQTPSHQVTQMGQEVILRCVPISNHLYFYWYRQILGQKVEFLVSFYNNEISEKSEIFDDQFSVERPDGSNFTLKIRSTKLEDSAMYFCASRRQGGTQYFGPGTRLLVL.

This clonotype occurred many times. The chain uses TRBV9 and TRBJ2-5; possibly TRBD1 or TRBD2 for D (5 bases each). This CDR3 is 14 amino acids long. The V gene's germline CDR1 is SGDLS and CDR2 YYNGEE. Trimming left V 0 bases short and J 1 base short, with 7 bases between. The CDR3 loop is CASSVAGSQETQYF. The CDR3 DNA sequence: TGTGCCAGCAGCGTAGCAGGGAGCCAAGAGACCCAGTACTTC.

This chain links TRBV6-1 with TRBJ2-5; D is unclear. Germline V gene data show CDR1 as MNHNS and CDR2 as SASEGT. The CDR3 spans 16 residues. The germline V and J ends were trimmed by 3 bases and 3 bases, with 17 bases remaining between them. The CDR3 loop is CASSDFVGSMEETQYF. In nucleotides, the CDR3 is TGTGCCAGCAGTGACTTCGTTGGCAGTATGGAAGAGACCCAGTACTTC.

This chain connects TRBV5-1 to TRBJ2-4; possible D gene TRBD2, 5 bases. CDR1 and CDR2 from the germline V gene are SGHRS and YFSETQ. The length of the CDR3 is 14 residues. V was trimmed by 0 bases and J by 4 bases, leaving 8 bases between them. CDR3 nucleotide sequence: TGCGCCAGCAGCTTGGCGGACTTAAAAAACATTCAGTACTTC. Translation: CASSLADLKNIQYF.